This T cell receptor beta chain was retrieved from a study of cytomegalovirus exposure and HLA in healthy donors. The donors were healthy bone marrow donors. Broader study findings: Under in vitro conditions, a few CMV-associated chains were confirmed as specific for CMV antigens. Fewer than 200 TCR beta chains were listed as cytomegalovirus-associated.

The PCR made use of 60 Vbeta and 13 Jbeta primers. Some clones are missing from TCRdb's copy, which holds only in-frame ones; the method was immunoSEQ multiplex PCR. Of 90,000 or so clones listed, under 85% are singletons. This CDR3 comprises 16 residues. Deletions cut 0 bases from V and 7 bases from J, with 13 bases between. Germline V CDR1 and CDR2: SGHDN, FVKESK. Of note for this clone: As yet, its antigen is unknown.

The J gene is TRBJ1-6, the V gene TRBV14, with a weak D call TRBD1 (6 bases). The TCR was taken from a boy younger than 18 in good health and CMV-seronegative. The specimen sequenced was PBMCs. CDR3 in amino acids: CASSQELGGRNSPLHF. In nucleotides, the CDR3 is TGTGCCAGCAGCCAAGAACTGGGGGGGCGGAATTCACCCCTCCACTTT.